The 30 T cell receptor beta chains below all came from one sample that was sequenced in a study of monozygotic twins with inflammatory bowel disease. From its re-call of the 5' RACE reads, TCRdb lists each CDR3 protein once, without DNA. This sample contains about 160,000 distinct CDR3 sequences. Sequencing input: blood. The source is a human donor with ulcerative colitis or Crohn's disease, or a healthy co-twin of an affected twin (not recorded which).

The chain combines TRBV4-3 with TRBJ1-2. The CDR3 consists of 13 residues. Looked up from germline, CDR1 is LGHNA and CDR2 is YSLEER. CDR3: CASSQWIGSGYTF.

The chain recombines TRBV7-2 with TRBJ2-1; TCRdb's D call, TRBD1, is unchecked because there is no DNA. Per the germline V gene, CDR1 is SGHTA and CDR2 is FQGNSA. The CDR3 sequence is 16 residues long. The CDR3 sequence: CASSLAGGLYYNEQFF.

The rearrangement links TRBV25-1 to TRBJ2-2; TCRdb selects TRBD1, and the lack of DNA leaves this call unchecked. The CDR3 totals 14 residues. Germline assignment: CDR1 MGHDK and CDR2 SYGVNS. This CDR3 reads CASRGTGASGELFF.

This sequence joins TRBV7-8 and TRBJ2-7; TCRdb's D call, TRBD1, is unchecked because there is no DNA. The CDR3 has 14 residues. Germline loops: CDR1 SGHVS, CDR2 FQNEAQ. Here the CDR3 reads CASSPAGASYEQYF.

J is TRBJ2-5 and V is TRBV12-3 or TRBV12-4. The length of the CDR3 is 14 residues. The chain's CDR3 is CASSLAGVEETQYF.

This chain links TRBV5-1 with TRBJ2-1; checking the TCRdb D call of TRBD2 is not possible without DNA. The length of the CDR3 is 13 residues. Germline CDR1 reads SGHRS; CDR2 reads YFSETQ. The CDR3 loop is CASSIQRNNEQFF.

This chain connects TRBV24-1 to TRBJ2-5. Germline CDR1 KGHDR, CDR2 SFDVKD. CDR3 length equals 15 residues. CDR3 residues: CATSDPVGFVETQYF.

The chain uses TRBV20-1 and TRBJ2-3; the TCRdb call, TRBD2, lacks DNA for checking. From germline, CDR1 is DFQATT and CDR2 SNEGSKA (reference sequence). The CDR3 has 15 residues. The CDR3 region is CSATGTSGSPDTQYF.

The chain links TRBV4-1 to TRBJ2-1. The CDR3 is made up of 16 amino acids. The germline V gene has CDR1 MGHRA and CDR2 YSYEKL. The CDR3 protein is CASSQEGGYSYNEQFF.

CDR3: CASTYTRTIHNEQFF. The chain couples TRBV28 to TRBJ2-1; TCRdb outputs TRBD2, but without DNA this stays unchecked. Germline CDR1 and CDR2: MDHEN and SYDVKM. This CDR3 region has 15 residues.

This rearrangement joins TRBV13 to TRBJ2-1; TCRdb indicates TRBD2, and absent DNA this call remains unverified. From germline, CDR1 is PRHDT and CDR2 FYEKMQ (reference sequence). The CDR3 is 17 amino acids. CDR3 amino acids: CASSPGGAGGLYNEQFF.

The chain joins TRBV6-1 to TRBJ2-7; the D call from TCRdb, TRBD1, cannot be confirmed without DNA. This CDR3 region has 16 residues. Germline V lookup: CDR1 MNHNS, CDR2 SASEGT. CDR3 sequence reads: CASSLLGQGANYEQYF.

The chain is built from TRBV28 and TRBJ1-5; TCRdb outputs TRBD1, but without DNA this stays unchecked. This CDR3 contains 14 residues. Germline V gene sequence: CDR1 MDHEN, CDR2 SYDVKM. CDR3 sequence: CASNPTVSNQPQHF. The variable domain in full, with the rest retrieved from reference TRBV28 and TRBJ1-5, is DVKVTQSSRYLVKRTGEKVFLECVQDMDHENMFWYRQDPGLGLRLIYFSYDVKMKEKGDIPEGYSVSREKKERFSLILESASTNQTSMYLCASNPTVSNQPQHFGDGTRLSIL.

The chain recombines TRBV4-1 with TRBJ2-7; TCRdb's D gene call, TRBD1, goes unchecked for lack of DNA. The CDR3 has 12 amino acids. Germline V gene data show CDR1 as MGHRA and CDR2 as YSYEKL. The CDR3 loop is CASSPPGREQYF.

The chain joins TRBV20-1 to TRBJ1-5; TCRdb outputs TRBD1, but without DNA this stays unchecked. The CDR3 totals 14 residues. Germline lookup yields CDR1 DFQATT and CDR2 SNEGSKA (reference sequence). The CDR3 here is CSATLIGGHQPQHF.

The gene calls are TRBV20-1 and TRBJ1-5; TCRdb's assignment of TRBD1 cannot be checked, as there is no DNA. This CDR3 comprises 14 residues. Per germline, CDR1 DFQATT and CDR2 SNEGSKA (reference sequence). The CDR3 reads CSASTWTVNQPQHF.

The chain uses TRBV5-6 and TRBJ2-7; with no DNA, the TCRdb D assignment of TRBD2 cannot be verified. Germline CDR1 is SGHDT and CDR2 is YYEEEE. The CDR3 contains 16 residues. Here the CDR3 reads CASSQRTSGRRDEQYF.

The V and J genes are TRBV5-1 and TRBJ2-6. Per germline, CDR1 SGHRS and CDR2 YFSETQ. The CDR3 extends over 16 amino acids. CDR3 residues: CASSLAPSSGANVLTF. The full variable domain, in which reference TRBV5-1 and TRBJ2-6 provide the parts outside the CDR3, is KAGVTQTPRYLIKTRGQQVTLSCSPISGHRSVSWYQQTPGQGLQFLFEYFSETQRNKGNFPGRFSGRQFSNSRSEMNVSTLELGDSALYLCASSLAPSSGANVLTFGAGSRLTVL.

This chain joins TRBV5-1 and TRBJ2-2; the D gene TCRdb calls, TRBD1, cannot be checked with no DNA. CDR1 and CDR2 (germline): SGHRS, YFSETQ. CDR3 length: 15 residues. The chain's CDR3 is CASGAEGTKTGELFF.

The chain combines TRBV19 with TRBJ1-2; lacking DNA, the TRBD1 call made by TCRdb goes unchecked. The germline V gene encodes CDR1 LNHDA and CDR2 SQIVND (reference sequence). The CDR3 has 18 residues. This CDR3 reads CASSIALPGDLTNYGYTF.

J is TRBJ2-1 and V is TRBV7-6. CDR1 SGHVS and CDR2 FNYEAQ come from the germline V gene. The CDR3 runs 14 residues. CDR3 in amino acids: CASAPSEPGGEQFF. Complete variable domain (other parts from reference TRBV7-6 and TRBJ2-1): GAGVSQSPRYKVTKRGQDVALRCDPISGHVSLYWYRQALGQGPEFLTYFNYEAQQDKSGLPNDRFSAERPEGSISTLTIQRTEQRDSAMYRCASAPSEPGGEQFFGPGTRLTVL.

This chain joins TRBV5-4 and TRBJ2-7; TCRdb calls TRBD1, which cannot be checked without DNA. The CDR3 is 15 residues long. In germline, CDR1 is SGHNT, CDR2 YYREEE (reference sequence). CDR3 region: CASSPGQVGSYEQYF.

V gene TRBV7-2 combines with J gene TRBJ1-1; TCRdb proposes TRBD1, but this gene call is untestable without DNA. The CDR3 totals 12 residues. Germline CDR1 SGHTA, CDR2 FQGNSA. The CDR3 here is CASSEPGGKAFF.

The V call is TRBV5-4, the J call TRBJ2-2; the TCRdb call, TRBD1, lacks DNA for checking. Per germline, CDR1 SGHNT and CDR2 YYREEE (reference sequence). The CDR3 sequence is 15 residues long. This CDR3 is CASSSRQGHTGELFF.

V is TRBV7-6 and J is TRBJ2-1. Germline-derived CDR1 and CDR2 are SGHVS and FNYEAQ. The CDR3 contains 12 residues. This chain's CDR3 is CASSLVPKGLFF.

The chain links TRBV19 to TRBJ2-2; checking the TCRdb D call of TRBD1 is not possible without DNA. CDR1 and CDR2 from the germline V gene are LNHDA and SQIVND (reference sequence). This CDR3 is built from 14 residues. The CDR3 is CASKGMEDTGELFF.

The gene calls are TRBV24-1 and TRBJ2-5; the D gene TCRdb calls, TRBD1, cannot be checked with no DNA. Germline V gene lookup returns CDR1 KGHDR and CDR2 SFDVKD. CDR3 size: 12 residues. The CDR3: CATSGRAETQYF.

V usage is TRBV6-2 or TRBV6-3 and J usage is TRBJ1-5. The CDR3 contains 17 residues. Germline assignment: CDR1 MNHEY and CDR2 SVGEGT. CDR3 amino acids: CASRIFGPTDGNQPQHF.

This rearrangement joins TRBV30 to TRBJ2-7; TCRdb proposes TRBD1, but this gene call is untestable without DNA. CDR1 is GTSNPN and CDR2 is SVGIG in the germline V gene (reference sequence). This CDR3 spans 15 amino acids. CDR3: CAWSGDRSGSYEQYF.

V gene TRBV5-1 combines with J gene TRBJ2-1; the TCRdb D gene call, TRBD2, has no DNA to confirm it. Per germline, CDR1 SGHRS and CDR2 YFSETQ. The CDR3 has 15 residues. CDR3 region: CASSPGLAGFNEQFF.